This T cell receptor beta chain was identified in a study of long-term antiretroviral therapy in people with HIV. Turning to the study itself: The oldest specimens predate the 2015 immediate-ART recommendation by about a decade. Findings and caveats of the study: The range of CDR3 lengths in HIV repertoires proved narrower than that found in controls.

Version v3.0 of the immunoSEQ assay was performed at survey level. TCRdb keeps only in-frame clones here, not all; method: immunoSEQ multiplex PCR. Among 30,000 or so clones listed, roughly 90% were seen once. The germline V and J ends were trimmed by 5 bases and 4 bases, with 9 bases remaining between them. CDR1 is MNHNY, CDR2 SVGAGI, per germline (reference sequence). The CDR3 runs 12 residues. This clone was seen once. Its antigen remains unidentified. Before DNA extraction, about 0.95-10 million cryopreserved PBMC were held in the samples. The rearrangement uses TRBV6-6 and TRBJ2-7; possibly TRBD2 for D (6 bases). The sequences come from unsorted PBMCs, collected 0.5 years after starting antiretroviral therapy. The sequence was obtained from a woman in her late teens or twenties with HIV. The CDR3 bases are TGTGCCAGCAGTGAGACTAGTTACGAGCAGTACTTC. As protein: CASSETSYEQYF.